These 21 T cell receptor beta chains were sequenced from one sample in a study of blood T cell repertoires in COVID-19. This table comes from immunoSEQ multiplex PCR, and its TCRdb copy is limited to in-frame clones, with some not included. The table lists approximately 80,000 clones, 85% of them singletons. Sequencing was performed on peripheral blood. These receptors were taken from a man aged 45 to 65 with COVID-19, enrolled during active disease.

CDR3 DNA sequence: TGCGCCAGCAGCCAGTGGGACAGAGAGACCCAGTACTTC. It translates to CASSQWDRETQYF. The V and J genes are TRBV4-1 and TRBJ2-5; 7 nucleotides match TRBD1. V was pared by 3 bases and J by 4 bases, with 2 bases of the junction left unmatched. CDR3 size: 13 residues. Germline V gene sequence: CDR1 MGHRA, CDR2 YSYEKL.

This clone was recorded once. The rearrangement links TRBV27 to TRBJ2-1; TRBD2 agrees at 8 bases. CDR3 length: 14 amino acids. V dropped 10 bases and J dropped 8; count of bases not matched to a gene: 13. Looked up from germline, CDR1 is MNHEY and CDR2 is SMNVEV (reference sequence). The CDR3 protein is CATALGTSGDEQFF. In DNA form, the CDR3 reads TGTGCCACTGCTCTCGGGACTAGTGGAGATGAGCAGTTCTTC.

This clone came up a few times. J is TRBJ2-2 and V is TRBV9; weak D call: TRBD2 (6 bases). This CDR3 is built from 15 residues. CDR1 is SGDLS and CDR2 is YYNGEE in the germline V gene. V was trimmed by 4 bases and J by 7 bases, leaving 17 bases between them. The CDR3 protein is CASSFLGGYGGELFF. CDR3 coding DNA: TGTGCCAGCAGCTTCCTCGGGGGATACGGCGGGGAGCTGTTTTTT.

The chain carries TRBV4-3 and TRBJ1-1; a weak D match, TRBD1 (6 bases). The germline V gene has CDR1 LGHNA and CDR2 YSLEER. V lost 1 base and J 1 base, leaving 16 bases between the germline ends. The CDR3 has 17 residues. The CDR3 nucleotides read TGCGCCAGCAGCCAAGCCCGAGGCGGGGGCGCGAACACTGAAGCTTTCTTT. It specifies CASSQARGGGANTEAFF.

The chain employs TRBV5-8 and TRBJ1-4, with D perhaps TRBD1 (5 bases). The V end lost 2 bases, the J end lost 6 bases, and 14 bases lay between the germline ends. Per germline, CDR1 SGHTS and CDR2 YDEGEE. The CDR3 contains 15 residues. CDR3 region: CASSFSRGRHEKLFF. The CDR3, as DNA: TGTGCCAGCAGCTTTAGTAGGGGAAGGCATGAAAAACTGTTTTTT.

This rearrangement joins TRBV4-1 to TRBJ1-1; D is uncertain. There are 18 residues in the CDR3. Germline CDR1 MGHRA, CDR2 YSYEKL. V shed 1 base and J shed 0 bases, with 18 bases lying between them. CDR3 residues: CASSQGLLGRRLNTEAFF. The CDR3 DNA sequence: TGCGCCAGCAGCCAAGGTCTGCTGGGGAGACGGCTGAACACTGAAGCTTTCTTT.

CDR3 nucleotides: TGTGCCAGCAGTGAAAAAGGACAGGGGTATGAAAAACTGTTTTTT. Protein: CASSEKGQGYEKLFF. The chain has TRBV6-1 and TRBJ1-4; 9 bases are shared with TRBD1. CDR3 length equals 15 residues. The V gene end was trimmed by 2 bases and the J gene end by 6 bases; junction bases not matched to a gene: 4. CDR1 and CDR2 (germline): MNHNS, SASEGT.

The chain employs TRBV5-6 and TRBJ2-5; a weak D match, TRBD1 (6 bases). CDR1 and CDR2 from the germline V gene are SGHDT and YYEEEE. This CDR3 spans 13 amino acids. Trimming removed 4 bases at V and 4 bases at J, with 11 bases between. The CDR3 DNA follows: TGTGCCAGCAGCAAGGGACAAGGAGAGACCCAGTACTTC. Its translation is CASSKGQGETQYF.

The V and J genes are TRBV4-1 and TRBJ2-7, with TRBD1 matching over 11 bases. J lost 7 bases, V lost 2 bases, and 4 bases had no gene match. This CDR3 is built from 14 residues. Per the germline V gene, CDR1 is MGHRA and CDR2 is YSYEKL. In nucleotides, the CDR3 is TGCGCCAGCAGCCAACCGGGACAGGGGGAAGAGCAGTACTTC. Its protein product is CASSQPGQGEEQYF.

The J gene is TRBJ2-2, the V gene TRBV18, with 12 bases lining up with TRBD1. Germline V gene lookup returns CDR1 KGHSH and CDR2 LQKENI. The CDR3 is 15 amino acids. Trimming cost V 3 bases and J 6 bases; bases outside gene matches: 2. CDR3 sequence (DNA): TGTGCCAGCTCACCGGGACAGGGGGCTTCCGGGGAGCTGTTTTTT. It yields the protein CASSPGQGASGELFF.

The rearrangement links TRBV6-2 or TRBV6-3 to TRBJ1-5; possibly TRBD1 for D (6 bases). The length of the CDR3 is 14 residues. CDR1 is MNHEY, CDR2 SVGEGT, per germline. The V end lost 4 bases, the J end lost 4 bases, and 11 bases lay between the germline ends. CDR3 nucleotides: TGTGCCAGCAGTTTAGACAGGTGGAATCAGCCCCAGCATTTT. It codes for CASSLDRWNQPQHF.

The chain recombines TRBV6-1 with TRBJ1-4; TRBD1 aligns across 10 bases. V lost 0 bases, J lost 13 bases, and 8 bases stayed unmatched. Germline values: CDR1 MNHNS, CDR2 SASEGT. There are 15 residues in the CDR3. The CDR3, as DNA: TGTGCCAGCAGTGAAGCCTTGGGACAGGGGCTAGTACTGTTTTTT. It is translated as CASSEALGQGLVLFF.

Worth noting for this clone: Compared with germline, one end of the junction differs, possibly owing to a read error. The CDR3 is CALRSDRGVDEQYF. The CDR3 region has the DNA TGTGCCCTCAGGTCGGACAGGGGGGTCGACGAGCAGTACTTC. The V and J genes are TRBV10-3 and TRBJ2-7; the match to TRBD1 covers 10 bases. Germline V gives CDR1 ENHRY, CDR2 SYGVKD. This CDR3 is 14 amino acids long.

The J gene is TRBJ1-1, the V gene TRBV5-4; D possibly corresponds to TRBD1 (6 bases). Germline V gene data show CDR1 as SGHNT and CDR2 as YYREEE (reference sequence). V was trimmed by 4 bases and J by 1 base, leaving 11 bases between them. This CDR3 has 14 amino acids. The chain's CDR3 is CASSEGHSNTEAFF. CDR3 DNA sequence: TGTGCCAGCAGCGAGGGACACTCGAACACTGAAGCTTTCTTT. Supplemented by reference TRBV5-4 and TRBJ1-1, the full variable domain reads ETGVTQSPTHLIKTRGQQVTLRCSSQSGHNTVSWYQQALGQGPQFIFQYYREEENGRGNFPPRFSGLQFPNYSSELNVNALELDDSALYLCASSEGHSNTEAFFGQGTRLTVV.

The rearrangement joins TRBV9 to TRBJ2-3; the match to TRBD2 covers 7 bases. The V gene end was trimmed by 1 base and the J gene end by 2 bases; junction bases not matched to a gene: 10. CDR1 SGDLS and CDR2 YYNGEE come from the germline V gene. This CDR3 has 17 residues. The CDR3 DNA reads TGTGCCAGCAGCGTACCCCTTAGCGGGCAGTCCACAGATACGCAGTATTTT. Translating it yields CASSVPLSGQSTDTQYF.

The V call is TRBV4-1, the J call TRBJ1-1; D may be TRBD1 (5 bases). Germline V gene data show CDR1 as MGHRA and CDR2 as YSYEKL. V lost 6 bases and J 1 base, leaving 12 bases between the germline ends. CDR3 length: 14 amino acids. The CDR3 spells CASRGPTANTEAFF. In nucleotides, the CDR3 is TGCGCCAGCAGGGGGCCTACAGCGAACACTGAAGCTTTCTTT.

The rearrangement uses TRBV28 and TRBJ1-5; D is possibly TRBD1 (5 bases). Trimming pared 5 bases from V and 2 bases from J, leaving 10 bases between. Germline V lookup: CDR1 MDHEN, CDR2 SYDVKM. This CDR3 is built from 14 residues. CDR3 sequence reads: CASSPGPGNQPQHF. The CDR3 DNA is TGTGCCAGCAGTCCAGGGCCGGGCAATCAGCCCCAGCATTTT.

The rearrangement uses TRBV6-5 and TRBJ2-1; 7 nucleotides agree with TRBD2. Germline assignment: CDR1 MNHEY and CDR2 SVGAGI. V shed 8 bases and J 6 bases; nucleotides not matched to a gene: 13. The CDR3 loop spans 15 amino acids. The CDR3 DNA follows: TGTGCCAGCTACGGGACGGGAGGTGTCCTCAATGAGCAGTTCTTC. Protein: CASYGTGGVLNEQFF.

The DNA for the CDR3 is TGTGCCAGCAGCTTGGCCCCGGACAGGGGTGTCAAAAACATTCAGTACTTC. It is translated as CASSLAPDRGVKNIQYF. This rearrangement joins TRBV5-5 to TRBJ2-4; TRBD1 matches at 9 bases. V lost 0 bases to trimming and J lost 3 bases; unmatched junction nucleotides: 7. CDR1 is SGHKS, CDR2 YYEKEE, per germline (reference sequence). The CDR3 sequence is 17 residues long.

The chain recombines TRBV19 with TRBJ2-1, with D unresolved. Germline CDR1 reads LNHDA; CDR2 reads SQIVND (reference sequence). The CDR3 consists of 15 residues. The germline V and J ends were trimmed by 0 bases and 0 bases, with 6 bases remaining between them. The CDR3 bases are TGTGCCAGTAGTATAGATGCCAGCTCCTACAATGAGCAGTTCTTC. Translating it yields CASSIDASSYNEQFF.

This rearrangement joins TRBV6-6 to TRBJ2-5, with 11 bases fitting TRBD2. Germline trimming cut 5 bases from V and 4 bases from J; bases unmatched to any gene: 12. The CDR3 covers 17 residues. In germline, CDR1 is MNHNY, CDR2 SVGAGI (reference sequence). The CDR3 here is CASSPRRLAGGGETQYF. CDR3 nucleotides: TGTGCCAGCAGTCCCCGCCGTCTAGCGGGGGGAGGAGAGACCCAGTACTTC.